This T cell receptor (beta chain) derives from a study of blood T cell repertoires in COVID-19 (dated by TCRdb to the early 2020s). Background for the entire study: Samples covering the acute and convalescent phases of COVID-19 were provided by collaborators in the United States, Italy and Spain. Deeply sampled blood TCRbeta repertoires from subjects exposed to, actively infected with, or recovered from COVID-19 were included in the dataset. The samples were drawn from the first 160 participants of the ongoing ImmuneRACE study and from roughly 1,300 subjects provided by 6 global collaborators. The repertoires were made available in a free public database intended to serve as a resource for research on the immune response to SARS-CoV-2. The prospective study material was composed of cDNA or gDNA derived from T cells, B-cell-depleted T cells, or PBMCs. Where HLA class I and class II types were available, the types were taken from metadata supplied by the sample provider, not from assay-based typing. The sample metadata nearly always contained a de-identified subject ID, COVID-19 status, age in years and sex. Overall study results and their limits: Clinical and demographic metadata were provided uncurated, with the amount varying by source and participant.

Enrolling through a virtual design, the prospective study's participants ranged in age from roughly 18 to 89 years and lived across 24 United States geographic areas. In the prospective study, participants were assigned to cohorts based on the clinical history participants reported in a screening survey and a study questionnaire. ImmuneRACE Cohort 3 recovered participants were defined by two consecutive negative NP/OP PCR tests, healthcare professional clearance, or symptom resolution. Each participant in the prospective study had whole blood, serum and a nasopharyngeal or oropharyngeal swab collected by mobile phlebotomists. Prospective study participants could optionally give additional blood draws and questionnaires over an approximately 2-month period. Prospective study blood samples were shipped either frozen or at room temperature before DNA extraction. Note on this clone: The antigen this receptor binds is unknown. Base qualities are not at hand, and no much larger clone is one base apart.

The germline V gene yields MDHEN for CDR1 and SYDVKM for CDR2. From the cysteine through the phenylalanine, the CDR3 covers 16 amino acids. The CDR3 DNA has 48 bases and is translated from base 1. V loses 5 bases at its end and J loses 9 bases; junction bases beyond the gene matches: 13. The immunoSEQ Assay, a bias-controlled multiplex PCR, was used to amplify TCRbeta CDR3 regions from genomic DNA. The authors' pipeline ran thus. Within the assay, amplification of reference gene primers was used to estimate how many nucleated cells each sample contained. Sequence reads were collapsed and filtered to measure the absolute abundance of every unique TCRbeta CDR3 rearrangement. For each sample, productive Simpson clonality was calculated by taking the square root of Simpson's diversity index across productive rearrangements. TCRdb stores this immuneACCESS table with in-frame sequences only. Part of the clones is absent; in the studies checked, under half of the shortfall reflects unresolved V genes, and no reason is known for the rest. Clone size and V and J calls were adopted from that table, with D and trimming inferred from the DNA. Counted in this sample were 190,000 or so clones; about 83% of them appeared once. The ten largest account for 7% to 10% of the sample.

Source material: PBMCs or T cells enriched from blood (not recorded which). This clonotype was obtained from a woman in her twenties or thirties who had recovered from COVID-19. The rearranged segments are TRBV28 and TRBJ2-1; 10 central nucleotides agree with TRBD1. The CDR3 reads CASSGHGTGERGEQFF. The DNA sequence reads TGTGCCAGCAGTGGACACGGGACAGGGGAAAGAGGTGAGCAGTTCTTC.